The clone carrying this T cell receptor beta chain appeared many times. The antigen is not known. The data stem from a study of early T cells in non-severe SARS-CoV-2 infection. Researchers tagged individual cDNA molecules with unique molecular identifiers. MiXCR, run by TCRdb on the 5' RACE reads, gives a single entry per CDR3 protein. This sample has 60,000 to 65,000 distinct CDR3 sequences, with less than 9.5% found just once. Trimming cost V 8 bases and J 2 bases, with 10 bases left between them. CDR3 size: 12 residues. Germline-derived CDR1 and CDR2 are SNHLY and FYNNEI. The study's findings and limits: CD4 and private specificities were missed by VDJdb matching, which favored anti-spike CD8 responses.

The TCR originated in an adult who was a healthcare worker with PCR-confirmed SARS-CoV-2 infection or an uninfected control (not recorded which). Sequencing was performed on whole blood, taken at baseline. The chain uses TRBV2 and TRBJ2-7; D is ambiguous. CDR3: CASSIHTYEQYF. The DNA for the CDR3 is TGTGCCAGCTCGATCCACACCTACGAGCAGTACTTC.